These 25 T cell receptor beta chains were sequenced from one sample in a study of early T cells in non-severe SARS-CoV-2 infection. TCRdb independently ran MiXCR on the 5' RACE reads; one entry per CDR3 protein. The sample carries 35,000 to 50,000 distinct CDR3 sequences, about 23% recorded once. The input for sequencing was whole blood, taken at baseline. The receptors stem from an adult who was a healthcare worker with PCR-confirmed SARS-CoV-2 infection or an uninfected control (not recorded which).

This clonotype has more than one count but fewer than ten. V is TRBV24-1 and J is TRBJ1-1; D not certain. This CDR3 comprises 11 residues. Looked up from germline, CDR1 is KGHDR and CDR2 is SFDVKD. With 2 bases removed from V and 14 bases from J, the gap between germline ends came to 11 bases. The CDR3 nucleotides read TGTGCCACCAGTGATTGGTCCAGGATGTTCTTT. It specifies CATSDWSRMFF.

The sample holds one count of this clonotype. The chain uses TRBV6-5 and TRBJ2-3; 10 positions agree with TRBD2. This CDR3 comprises 14 residues. The V and J ends lost 10 bases and 5 bases, in that order; junction bases with no gene match: 9. In germline, CDR1 is MNHEY, CDR2 SVGAGI. The CDR3 nucleotides are TGTGCCAACAGACCCAGCGGGGGGGGAGATACGCAGTATTTT. Protein product: CANRPSGGGDTQYF.

This clonotype has more than one count but fewer than ten. The chain uses TRBV3-1 and TRBJ2-1, with a tentative D call TRBD2 (6 bases). Trimming left V 7 bases short and J 2 bases short, with 15 bases between. CDR1 and CDR2 from the germline V gene are LGHDT and YNNKEL (reference sequence). This CDR3 contains 15 residues. The CDR3 DNA follows: TGTGCCAGCACCCCCCGGGACTCCCCCTACAATGAGCAGTTCTTC. Its protein product is CASTPRDSPYNEQFF.

This clonotype was seen more than once but under ten times. The chain joins TRBV5-1 to TRBJ2-5; 14 bases align to TRBD2. There are 18 residues in the CDR3. Germline V gives CDR1 SGHRS, CDR2 YFSETQ. J gave up 0 bases and V 4 bases, and 8 bases lay outside the gene matches. CDR3 loop: CASSIGTSGGTYQETQYF. The CDR3 nucleotides are TGCGCCAGCAGCATCGGGACTAGCGGGGGAACGTACCAAGAGACCCAGTACTTC.

This clonotype was seen only a few times. The gene calls are TRBV9 and TRBJ1-6, with 8 bases lining up with TRBD1. The CDR3 has 15 amino acids. J lost 6 bases, V lost 4 bases, and 6 bases had no gene match. CDR1 is SGDLS, CDR2 YYNGEE, per germline. CDR3 amino acids: CASSLDRGPNSPLHF. CDR3 DNA: TGTGCCAGCAGCCTAGACAGGGGCCCTAATTCACCCCTCCACTTT.

This clonotype was seen more than once but under ten times. The chain is built from TRBV4-1 and TRBJ2-5; 7 nucleotides match TRBD2. V shed 0 bases, J shed 5 bases, and the junction held 6 bases outside the gene matches. CDR1 and CDR2 from the germline V gene are MGHRA and YSYEKL. The length of the CDR3 is 15 residues. The CDR3 nucleotides are TGCGCCAGCAGCCAAGATTCGGGACTATTGGAGACCCAGTACTTC. Its translation is CASSQDSGLLETQYF.

The chain recombines TRBV29-1 with TRBJ1-2; D perhaps matches TRBD1 (6 bases). CDR1 and CDR2 from the germline V gene are SQVTM and ANQGSEA. The CDR3 has 13 amino acids. Trimming took off 7 bases at V and 7 bases at J, with 19 bases between the two ends. CDR3 amino acids: CSAAEGVRGGYTF. CDR3 in DNA: TGCAGCGCAGCAGAGGGGGTCCGCGGTGGCTACACCTTC. The complete variable domain, with remaining parts taken from reference TRBV29-1 and TRBJ1-2, reads SAVISQKPSRDICQRGTSLTIQCQVDSQVTMMFWYRQQPGQSLTLIATANQGSEATYESGFVIDKFPISRPNLTFSTLTVSNMSPEDSSIYLCSAAEGVRGGYTFGSGTRLTVV.

This clonotype came up a few times. V is TRBV7-9 and J is TRBJ1-4; no clear D. CDR3 length equals 12 residues. Germline loops: CDR1 SEHNR, CDR2 FQNEAQ (reference sequence). V lost 6 bases and J lost 8, with 10 bases in between. DNA for the CDR3: TGTGCCAGCAGTTCAGTGAAGGAAAAACTGTTTTTT. Translating it yields CASSSVKEKLFF.

Comments on this clonotype: One end of the junction does not line up with germline, which may come from a read error. The chain couples TRBV9 to TRBJ2-1; D possibly matches TRBD1 or TRBD2 (6 bases each). CDR3 size: 12 residues. The germline V gene encodes CDR1 SGDLS and CDR2 YYNGEE. The CDR3 sequence: CASSVGGREQFF. In DNA, the CDR3 is TGTGCCAGCAGTGTAGGGGGGCGGGAGCAGTTCTTC.

This clonotype has more than one count but fewer than ten. This chain links TRBV30 with TRBJ1-4, with no clear D. Between the trimmed V and J ends, which lost 3 bases and 8 bases, there was a span of 16 bases. Per germline, CDR1 GTSNPN and CDR2 SVGIG (reference sequence). There are 14 residues in the CDR3. Here the CDR3 DNA reads TGTGCCTGGAGCCCTGGGAGACGGATCGAAAAACTGTTTTTT. This codes for CAWSPGRRIEKLFF.

This clonotype appeared a few times. The chain has TRBV7-8 and TRBJ2-5; D is tentatively TRBD1 or TRBD2 (5 bases each). Germline assignment: CDR1 SGHVS and CDR2 FQNEAQ. The CDR3 extends over 14 amino acids. The V end lost 3 bases, the J end lost 5 bases, and 13 bases lay between the germline ends. The CDR3 here is CASSFRGEGETQYF. The CDR3 DNA reads as TGTGCCAGCAGCTTCCGGGGAGAGGGGGAGACCCAGTACTTC.

This clonotype has just a few counts. V gene TRBV19 combines with J gene TRBJ1-5, with 8 positions matching TRBD1. The germline V gene has CDR1 LNHDA and CDR2 SQIVND (reference sequence). The CDR3 extends over 16 amino acids. J was trimmed by 3 bases and V by 5 bases; bases with no gene match: 9. The CDR3 DNA is TGTGCCAGTAGTGGCCCCGGACAGGGAATCAATCAGCCCCAGCATTTT. Translated: CASSGPGQGINQPQHF.

The V and J genes are TRBV3-1 and TRBJ2-2, with D perhaps assigned TRBD1 or TRBD2 (6 bases each). This CDR3 is built from 17 residues. The V and J ends lost 0 bases and 4 bases respectively, with 15 bases between them. From germline, CDR1 is LGHDT and CDR2 YNNKEL (reference sequence). As DNA, the CDR3 is TGTGCCAGCAGCCAAGATATGGGGGGCCACGGCACCGGGGAGCTGTTTTTT. The encoded protein is CASSQDMGGHGTGELFF.

The chain has TRBV6-1 and TRBJ2-3, with D tentatively TRBD2 (5 bases). CDR3 length equals 14 residues. Per germline, CDR1 MNHNS and CDR2 SASEGT. Trimming left V 2 bases short and J 5 bases short, with 11 bases between. In nucleotides, the CDR3 is TGTGCCAGCAGTGAATCACTAGTTAGAGATACGCAGTATTTT. This encodes CASSESLVRDTQYF.

This clonotype was seen only a few times. The chain couples TRBV7-3 to TRBJ1-1; a possible D gene is TRBD1 (5 bases). This CDR3 comprises 13 residues. Trimming took 0 bases from V and 11 from J, leaving 13 bases between them. Germline V lookup: CDR1 SGHTA, CDR2 FQGTGA. DNA of the CDR3: TGTGCCAGCAGCTTAACTAGGGGCGGGGACGCTTTCTTT. Translating gives CASSLTRGGDAFF.

The rearrangement uses TRBV5-1 and TRBJ1-2; 11 bases map to TRBD1. J lost 7 bases, V lost 6 bases, and 11 bases had no gene match. CDR3 length equals 15 residues. Per germline, CDR1 SGHRS and CDR2 YFSETQ. Here the CDR3 reads CASTAFRTGGSGYTF. CDR3 coding DNA: TGCGCCAGCACAGCTTTTAGGACAGGGGGCTCTGGCTACACCTTC.

The gene calls are TRBV9 and TRBJ1-1; maybe TRBD1 (6 bases). Germline lookup yields CDR1 SGDLS and CDR2 YYNGEE. V lost 0 bases to trimming and J lost 6 bases, with 12 bases between them. The CDR3 is 14 amino acids. Here the CDR3 DNA reads TGTGCCAGCAGCGTAGACCAGGGGAGGTCTGAAGCTTTCTTT. It specifies CASSVDQGRSEAFF.

This clonotype was seen a handful of times. This chain joins TRBV11-2 and TRBJ2-4; TRBD2 aligns across 9 bases. Germline V lookup: CDR1 SGHAT, CDR2 FQNNGV. The CDR3 extends over 15 amino acids. The ends lost 5 bases at V and 8 bases at J; junction bases unmatched: 10. The CDR3 nucleotides read TGTGCCAGCAGCCCCGACGCGGGGGGGTTGGACATTCAGTACTTC. Encoded protein: CASSPDAGGLDIQYF.

This clonotype has a handful of counts. The V and J genes are TRBV13 and TRBJ2-7; D not resolved. This CDR3 comprises 11 residues. V gave up 1 base and J gave up 5 bases, with 3 bases separating them. CDR1 and CDR2 from the germline V gene are PRHDT and FYEKMQ (reference sequence). In nucleotides, the CDR3 is TGTGCCAGCAGCTTAGCGGACGAGCAGTACTTC. Encoded protein: CASSLADEQYF. Full variable domain (rest looked up from reference TRBV13 and TRBJ2-7): AAGVIQSPRHLIKEKRETATLKCYPIPRHDTVYWYQQGPGQDPQFLISFYEKMQSDKGSIPDRFSAQQFSDYHSELNMSSLELGDSALYFCASSLADEQYFGPGTRLTVT.

The chain employs TRBV18 and TRBJ1-5; D is uncertain. Deletions cut 3 bases from V and 0 bases from J, with 6 bases between. The CDR3 is 14 residues long. Germline V gene sequence: CDR1 KGHSH, CDR2 LQKENI. CDR3 sequence reads: CASSPTDSNQPQHF. The CDR3 DNA sequence: TGTGCCAGCTCACCGACGGATAGCAATCAGCCCCAGCATTTT.

This clonotype was counted a few times. V and J are TRBV6-1 and TRBJ1-1; TRBD1 might be the D (5 bases). The germline V and J ends were trimmed by 3 bases and 5 bases, with 10 bases remaining between them. The CDR3 covers 13 residues. Germline CDR1 reads MNHNS; CDR2 reads SASEGT. The CDR3 nucleotides read TGTGCCAGCAGTGATACAGGTAATACTGAAGCTTTCTTT. Translating it yields CASSDTGNTEAFF.

The chain recombines TRBV5-1 with TRBJ2-5; possible D gene TRBD2, 7 bases. There are 17 residues in the CDR3. Deletions cut 4 bases from V and 5 bases from J, with 24 bases between. Germline V gene lookup returns CDR1 SGHRS and CDR2 YFSETQ. CDR3 in amino acids: CASSKGAAGAAGETQYF. Here the CDR3 DNA reads TGCGCCAGCAGCAAAGGTGCGGCGGGGGCAGCGGGGGAGACCCAGTACTTC.

A few counts support this clonotype. The CDR3, as DNA: TGTGCCAGCAGCGCCCTGGCGGAAGCTTTCTTT. It is translated as CASSALAEAFF. The rearrangement joins TRBV28 to TRBJ1-1; D unresolved. V was clipped by 6 bases and J by 8 bases, with 10 bases between them. The CDR3 totals 11 residues. In germline, CDR1 is MDHEN, CDR2 SYDVKM.

V gene TRBV7-8 combines with J gene TRBJ2-7, with TRBD2 matching 8 bases. The CDR3 is 15 amino acids. Germline trimming cut 7 bases from V and 4 bases from J; bases unmatched to any gene: 12. Germline CDR1 and CDR2: SGHVS and FQNEAQ. In DNA, the CDR3 is TGTGCCAGCACCCCCGGGGGCGGGGGGATATACGAGCAGTACTTC. It is translated as CASTPGGGGIYEQYF.

The chain recombines TRBV18 with TRBJ1-5; unclear D gene. V was shortened by 0 bases and J by 2 bases, with 11 bases between the two germline ends. This CDR3 has 16 residues. Germline V lookup: CDR1 KGHSH, CDR2 LQKENI. In DNA, the CDR3 is TGTGCCAGCTCACCACCGGCAGTCGTTGGCAATCAGCCCCAGCATTTT. Translating gives CASSPPAVVGNQPQHF.